This TCR beta chain was profiled in a study of shared clonotypes between healthy human individuals. Germline V CDR1 and CDR2: MGHDK, SYGVNS. CDR3 length: 14 amino acids. Unmatched junction bases numbered 2, after V lost 6 bases and J lost 4 bases. A remark on this clone: What it binds is unknown.

Execution of the assay was at deep level. The material for each subset, its genomic DNA, was split evenly across several immunoSEQ plates. Libraries were prepared by immunoSEQ multiplex PCR; TCRdb keeps only in-frame clonotypes and omits some of them. The sample records over 400,000 clones, approximately 94% being singletons. Study-level points and caveats: The study found roughly 5% of naive CD4 clonotypes shared across a few donors.

Sample: naive CD4+ T cells sorted from blood. As to subset: CD45RA+ positively selected. The TCR was taken from a woman in her 30s in good health. The chain couples TRBV25-1 to TRBJ2-2; TRBD1 aligns across 10 bases. CDR3 protein: CASSRTGGTGELFF. The DNA of the CDR3 is TGTGCCAGCAGCCGGACAGGGGGCACCGGGGAGCTGTTTTTT.